This T cell receptor beta chain was found in a study of shared clonotypes between healthy human individuals. On the study more broadly: Researchers assigned three CD4 naive, three CD4 memory, two CD8 naive and one CD8 memory plate to each donor. Regarding the study as a whole: Compared with memory subsets, naive subsets generally had larger estimated richness. Owing to a small donor count, the genetic and exposure-history diversity represented was limited. Non-shared clonotypes had lower generation probabilities than those shared by all four donors.

V lost 6 bases and J lost 4; bases outside the gene matches: 10. From germline, CDR1 is SGDLS and CDR2 YYNGEE. The CDR3 is made up of 15 amino acids. As to this clone: The antigen is not known.

Sequencing used immunoSEQ multiplex PCR; TCRdb keeps in-frame clones, though not all of them. The data contain under 2.5 million clones, just under 95% of them singletons. The J gene is TRBJ2-5, the V gene TRBV9; 9 bases map to TRBD1. This sequence originates from a man younger than 35 in good health. Some clones in this sample may be carry-over from other donors' samples. Material: naive CD4+ T cells from PBMCs. Subset of the sample: CD45RA+ positively selected. DNA of the CDR3: TGTGCCAGCACTAAGACAGGGGGATCTGGAGAGACCCAGTACTTC. It encodes CASTKTGGSGETQYF. The full variable domain, rest sourced from reference TRBV9 and TRBJ2-5, is DSGVTQTPKHLITATGQRVTLRCSPRSGDLSVYWYQQSLDQGLQFLIQYYNGEERAKGNILERFSAQQFPDLHSELNLSSLELGDSALYFCASTKTGGSGETQYFGPGTRLLVL.